This entry concerns a single T cell receptor (beta chain). Its target antigen remains unknown. No base quality values were provided; no much bigger clone lies one nucleotide off. The CDR1 and CDR2 encoded by the germline V gene are SQVTM and ANQGSEA. Taken from cysteine to phenylalanine, the CDR3 has 11 residues. Of all the DNA, just the CDR3 is kept, 33 bases in frame from base 1. V loses 5 bases of germline sequence and J loses 5 bases, and the interval between the two ends is 6 bases. This record belongs to a study of T-cell memory formation after mild COVID-19 (dated by TCRdb to the early 2020s). With respect to the entire study: TCR sequence clusters from the two donors were largely donor specific. Longitudinal TCRalpha and TCRbeta repertoire sequencing tracked T-cell clones expanding and contracting after mild COVID-19 in two donors. The cohort comprised two young, previously healthy adult volunteers, one female and one male. Results and caveats for the whole study, not just this receptor: Some responding clones were found in pre-infection memory, which suggests that pre-existing cross-reactive memory T cells took part in the SARS-CoV-2 response. Whether the second-wave clones peaking on day 37 were SARS-CoV-2 specific was not confirmed. Balanced CD4/CD8 phenotypes were observed for clones contracting from day 15 to 85, whereas a bias towards CD4+ was observed for a second wave of clones expanding from day 15 to 37. Only a couple of mild cases were covered in the study, and larger cohorts including severe cases with pre-infection samples were considered necessary. Contracting CD4+ clones were located mainly in the CM and EM memory subsets, whereas CD8+ clones were found to be enriched in EMRA.

The run used an Illumina NovaSeq 6000. Using 5'RACE with constant-segment primers, TCRalpha and TCRbeta cDNA libraries were constructed, with sample barcodes and unique molecular identifiers added in the process. RNA was extracted from every sample with Trizol reagent. Libraries were amplified in two PCR steps, with a second sample barcode and Illumina TruSeq adapters added in the second step. Libraries were sequenced on an Illumina NovaSeq with 2 x 150 bp paired-end reads. On the study's bioinformatics: Demultiplexing of reads and collapsing into UMI-guided consensus sequences were performed with migec v1.2.7. Using mixcr v2.1.11, UMI consensuses were aligned to TRA and TRB V and J templates and then assembled into clonotypes. A clonotype was counted as expanded or contracted only if both edgeR and NoisET called the change significant, with noise models trained on biological replicates. For edgeR calls, the cutoffs were a false discovery rate-adjusted p below 0.01 and a log2 fold-change threshold of 1. As an exploratory analysis of dynamics, max-normalized trajectories of the 1000 most abundant clonotypes were examined by PCA with hierarchical clustering. Each responding clone was given a CD4 or CD8 phenotype based on the CD4+ and CD8+ repertoires, which had been sequenced separately. TCRdb trimmed public reads at Q25 via fastp, called clones via MiXCR and kept in-frame beta chains. Every entry covers one CDR3 protein and lists the most common genes and DNA from its rows. The V and J calls follow TCRdb's processing rather than the paper's. Present in this sample are 250,000 to 350,000 distinct CDR3 sequences, 15% to 20% of which were seen just once. The leading ten clones occupy approximately 23% of the sample.

Ficoll-Paque density gradient centrifugation was used to isolate PBMCs. The chain employs TRBV29-1 and TRBJ2-2, with an unclear D gene assignment. The clonotype originates from a man younger than 30 who had mild COVID-19 (a few samples of this study predate the infection). The sample titles of this study are shuffled in the database, so cell type and time point are left out; the donor was told from shared clones. Input material: PBMCs or a T cell subset sorted from them (not recorded which). The bases read TGCAGCGTTAAACGGACCGGGGAGCTGTTTTTT. Its product reads: CSVKRTGELFF.